Sequencing of this TCR beta chain was carried out in a study of T cell changes during pregnancy in multiple sclerosis. The CDR3 length is 18 residues. V was clipped by 0 bases and J by 1 base, with 18 bases between them. Per the germline V gene, CDR1 is SEHNR and CDR2 is FQNEAQ (reference sequence). Clones were read by immunoSEQ multiplex PCR, and TCRdb kept only the in-frame ones, dropping some. The table records roughly 69,000 clones, around nine tenths of them present only once. V and J are TRBV7-9 and TRBJ1-2, with D tentatively TRBD1 (5 bases). This TCR derives from a female donor in good health, enrolled as a control in a pregnancy study. This specimen consisted of CD4+ T cells from peripheral blood mononuclear cells, obtained in the third trimester of pregnancy. CDR3 loop: CASSLASRHGGSNYGYTF. CDR3 nucleotides: TGTGCCAGCAGCTTAGCATCCCGTCATGGGGGGAGTAACTATGGCTACACCTTC.